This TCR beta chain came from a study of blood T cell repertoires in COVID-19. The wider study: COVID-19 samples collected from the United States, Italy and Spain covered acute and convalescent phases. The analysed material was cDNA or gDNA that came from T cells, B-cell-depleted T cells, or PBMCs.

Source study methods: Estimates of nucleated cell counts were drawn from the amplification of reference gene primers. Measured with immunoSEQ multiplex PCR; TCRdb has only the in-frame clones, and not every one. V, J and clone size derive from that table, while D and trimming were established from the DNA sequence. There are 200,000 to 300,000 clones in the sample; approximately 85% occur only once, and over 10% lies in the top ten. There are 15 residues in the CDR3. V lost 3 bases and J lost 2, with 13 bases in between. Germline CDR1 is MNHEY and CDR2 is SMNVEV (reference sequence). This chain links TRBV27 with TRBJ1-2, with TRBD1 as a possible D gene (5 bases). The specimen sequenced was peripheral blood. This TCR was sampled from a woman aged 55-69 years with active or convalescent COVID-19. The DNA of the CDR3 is TGTGCCAGCAGTTTTGCGCAGGGACTCAACTATGGCTACACCTTC. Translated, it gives CASSFAQGLNYGYTF.